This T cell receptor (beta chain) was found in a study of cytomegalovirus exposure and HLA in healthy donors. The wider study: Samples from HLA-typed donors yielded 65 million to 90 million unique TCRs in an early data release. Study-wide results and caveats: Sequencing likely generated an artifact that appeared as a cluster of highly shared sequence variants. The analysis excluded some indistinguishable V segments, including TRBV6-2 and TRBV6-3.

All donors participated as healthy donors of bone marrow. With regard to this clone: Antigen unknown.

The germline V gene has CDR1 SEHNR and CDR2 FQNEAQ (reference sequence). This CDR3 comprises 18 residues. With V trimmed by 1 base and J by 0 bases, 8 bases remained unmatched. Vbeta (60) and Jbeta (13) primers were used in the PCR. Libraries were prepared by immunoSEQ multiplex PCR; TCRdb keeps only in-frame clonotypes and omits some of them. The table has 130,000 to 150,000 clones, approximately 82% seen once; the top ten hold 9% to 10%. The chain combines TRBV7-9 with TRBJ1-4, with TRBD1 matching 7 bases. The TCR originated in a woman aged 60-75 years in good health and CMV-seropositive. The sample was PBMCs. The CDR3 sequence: CASSLVHTTGATNEKLFF. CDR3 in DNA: TGTGCCAGCAGCTTAGTCCACACTACAGGGGCAACTAATGAAAAACTGTTTTTT.